The text below deals with one T cell receptor (beta chain). Its antigen is currently unknown. V was pared by 6 bases and J by 2 bases, with 9 bases of the junction left unmatched. Germline loops: CDR1 MGHRA, CDR2 YSYEKL. The CDR3 length is 15 residues. This cohort consisted of healthy bone marrow donors. PCR primers comprised 60 Vbeta and 13 Jbeta primers. Generated by immunoSEQ multiplex PCR, the TCRdb table keeps only in-frame clones and is missing some. The sample has over 80,000 clones; approximately 74% are singletons. This sample stems from a study of cytomegalovirus exposure and HLA in healthy donors. General study findings and limits: Reported findings show TCR beta sequences accurately forecast HLA-A and HLA-B alleles in most subjects. Whilst most TCR sequences proved rare, a subset of public TCRs occurred across many donors. Sequencing likely generated an artifact that appeared as a cluster of highly shared sequence variants.

The sequence derives from a woman in her 70s in good health and CMV-seropositive. Material: PBMCs. This chain connects TRBV4-1 to TRBJ1-1, with 7 bases matching TRBD1. The DNA of the CDR3 is TGCGCCAGCAGAGACACCGGGACAGTAAACACTGAAGCTTTCTTT. Its protein product is CASRDTGTVNTEAFF.